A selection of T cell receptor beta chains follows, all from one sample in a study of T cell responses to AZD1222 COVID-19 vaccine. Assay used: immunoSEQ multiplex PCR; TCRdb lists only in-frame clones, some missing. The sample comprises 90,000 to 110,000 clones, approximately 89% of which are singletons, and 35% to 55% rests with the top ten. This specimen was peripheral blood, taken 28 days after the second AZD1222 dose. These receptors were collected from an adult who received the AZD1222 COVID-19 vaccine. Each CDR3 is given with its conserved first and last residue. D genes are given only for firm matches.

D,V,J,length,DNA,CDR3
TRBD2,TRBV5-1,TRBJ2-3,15,TGCGCCAGCAGCTTGGCTCCTAGCGGGAGGGATACGCAGTATTTT,CASSLAPSGRDTQYF
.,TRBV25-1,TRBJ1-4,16,TGTGCCAGCAGTGACTATTACAGGAGCGCTAATGAAAAACTGTTTTTT,CASSDYYRSANEKLFF
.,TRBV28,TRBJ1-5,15,TGTGCCAGCAGTTTGTATCGGGCAGGGGCTCAGCCCCAGCATTTT,CASSLYRAGAQPQHF
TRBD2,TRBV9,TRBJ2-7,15,TGTGCCAGCAGCGTAGAGCCTAGCGGGAGCTACGAGCAGTACTTC,CASSVEPSGSYEQYF
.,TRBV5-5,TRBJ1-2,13,TGTGCCAGCAGCTTGGAACTCTCCTATGGCTACACCTTC,CASSLELSYGYTF
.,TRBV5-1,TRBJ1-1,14,TGCGCCAGCAGCCCAGGTCGCTTGAACACTGAAGCTTTCTTT,CASSPGRLNTEAFF
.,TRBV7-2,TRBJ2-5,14,TGTGCCATAACGACATCCCCAAGGGGGGAGACCCAGTACTTC,CAITTSPRGETQYF
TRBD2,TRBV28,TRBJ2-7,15,TGTGCCACCACTAATAGCGGGAGCTCTTCCTACGAGCAGTACTTC,CATTNSGSSSYEQYF
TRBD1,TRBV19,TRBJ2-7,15,TGTGCCAGTAGTCCGCGACAGGGGGCGGCTAGGAAGCAGTACTTC,CASSPRQGAARKQYF
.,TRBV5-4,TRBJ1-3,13,TGTGCCAGCAGCTTGGATCAGGGAAACACCATATATTTT,CASSLDQGNTIYF
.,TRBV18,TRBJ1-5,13,TGTGCCAGCTCACCTTCCACAGCCCAGCCCCAGCATTTT,CASSPSTAQPQHF
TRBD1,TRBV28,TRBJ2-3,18,TGTGCCAGCAGTCTCCCTTGGCGGTGGACAGGAAGCACAGATACGCAGTATTTT,CASSLPWRWTGSTDTQYF
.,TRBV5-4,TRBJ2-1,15,TGTGCCAGCAGCTTTCGCCAGAGCTCCTACAATGAGCAGTTCTTC,CASSFRQSSYNEQFF